This T cell receptor (beta chain) was obtained from a study of shared clonotypes between healthy human individuals. Replicate PCRs run on sorted subsets employed around 200 ng DNA, roughly 30,000 T cell genomes. Method: immunoSEQ multiplex PCR; TCRdb's copy keeps in-frame clones and lacks some. The repertoire includes roughly 650,000 clones, around 96% of them detected once, and 0.11% sits in the top ten. The naive CD8 fraction comprised CD45RO-negative cells positively selected for CCR7 and excluded terminally differentiated effector memory CD45RA+ cells. Comments on this clone: Its target is not known.

Study results and limitations: Lower generation probabilities were found for non-shared clonotypes than for those shared by all four donors. About 5% of naive CD4 clonotypes were shared across four donors. Depth was large, yet rarefaction showed that sorted-subset sequencing was incomplete.

Trimming cost V 8 bases and J 6 bases; bases outside gene matches: 7. CDR3 size: 13 residues. Germline CDR1 is GTSNPN and CDR2 is SVGIG (reference sequence). The rearrangement uses TRBV30 and TRBJ2-2, with 9 bases identical to TRBD2. The receptor's source is a woman younger than 45 in good health. Sequencing used naive CD8+ T cells sorted from blood. In DNA, the CDR3 is TGTGCCACCGGGACTAGCTATGCCGGGGAGCTGTTTTTT. Translating gives CATGTSYAGELFF.